This note documents a single T cell receptor beta chain sequence. Its matching antigen is unknown. The data are from a study of beta chain features in type 1 diabetes. The whole isolated RNA underwent reverse transcription, so sequencing captured expressed TCRB transcripts. Assay used: immunoSEQ multiplex PCR; TCRdb lists only in-frame clones, some missing. The sample yields some 660,000 clones, about an eighth seen once. General observations from the study: In all four CD4+ subsets, TCRB CDR3 length was significantly, moderately reduced in type 1 diabetes. Naive, central memory and Treg TCRB repertoires appeared more alike in patients than in healthy donors. In cDNA sequencing, cells with high TCR expression could be over-represented.

Researchers reported sorting CD4+ naive, central memory, regulatory and stem cell-like memory cells via CD45RO/CCR7/CD25/CD127/CD95/CD27. This sequence was found in a man aged 18 to 29 with type 1 diabetes. The sequencing sample was made of naive CD4+ T cells from blood.

In DNA, the CDR3 is TGTGCCAGCAGCTTAGGGACTAGCGGCCACAATGAGCAGTTCTTC. Protein sequence: CASSLGTSGHNEQFF. The chain combines TRBV11-2 with TRBJ2-1; 10 nucleotides align to TRBD2. The germline CDR1 and CDR2 sequences are SGHAT and FQNNGV. The J segment lost 5 bases and the V segment lost 1 base, leaving 2 bases of the junction unmatched. The CDR3 sequence is 15 residues long.